This TCR beta chain was recovered during a study of naive and memory T cell subsets. This clonotype appeared a few times. The antigen remains unidentified. Both TRBC1 and TRBC2 were covered by a beta constant-region primer of two equimolar oligonucleotides. MiXCR, applied by TCRdb to the UMI-ligation and nested PCR reads, yields one record per CDR3 protein. Of 81,000 or so distinct CDR3 sequences in the sample, roughly 7% were seen once. Study observations and caveats: Clonotypes here are unpaired alpha or beta chain sequences.

This clonotype was sampled from a human donor in good health. Input material: central memory CD4+ T cells from blood.

The DNA for the CDR3 is TGTGCCAGCAGTTTAGGTGGGACAGCGTCCTCTGGGGCCAACGTCCTGACTTTC. Encoded protein: CASSLGGTASSGANVLTF. The chain uses TRBV12-3 or TRBV12-4 and TRBJ2-6, with 7 bases lining up with TRBD1. The CDR3 spans 18 residues. V was pared by 1 base and J by 0 bases, with 6 bases of the junction left unmatched.